Given below is one TCR beta chain in context. The target antigen is unknown. This sample is part of a study of T cell repertoires in cytomegalovirus infection. Whole-study context: Researchers turned to recently identified HLA-C-restricted CMV epitopes as well as well-studied HLA-B-restricted ones. From public TCR beta signatures came an indication of both CMV infection and matching HLA type.

J was trimmed by 7 bases and V by 7 bases; bases with no gene match: 16. This CDR3 is 18 amino acids long. TCRdb called the reads again in MiXCR, with one record for every CDR3 protein. The sample includes about 340,000 distinct CDR3 sequences, almost 30% seen only once; the top ten take approximately 20%. This TCR derives from a human donor in good health (CMV status not recorded). Some clones in this sample may be carry-over from other donors' samples. The source material was cultured PBMCs, sampled from culture after CMV antigen stimulation. The rearrangement links TRBV12-3 or TRBV12-4 to TRBJ2-2; 12 bases are a match to TRBD2. The CDR3 nucleotides read TGTGCCAGCACCCTAGGGGGTCTAGCGGGGGGGCCGGGCGGGGAGCTGTTTTTT. Amino acids: CASTLGGLAGGPGGELFF.